What follows is one T cell receptor beta chain and its context. The antigen remains unidentified. The data were obtained in a study of T-cell memory formation after mild COVID-19. Points from the study as a whole: CD4/CD8 balance characterized clones contracting day 15 to 85, and CD4+ skew characterized later expanders.

Looked up from germline, CDR1 is DFQATT and CDR2 is SNEGSKA (reference sequence). The V gene end was trimmed by 5 bases and the J gene end by 4 bases; junction bases not matched to a gene: 10. The CDR3 is made up of 14 amino acids. In TCRdb, the 5' RACE reads were re-called with MiXCR into one record per CDR3 protein. The table lists 150,000 to 200,000 distinct CDR3 sequences, roughly 12% of them singletons. The V and J genes are TRBV20-1 and TRBJ1-1; 7 bases fit TRBD1. The source is a man in his late teens or twenties who had mild COVID-19 (a few samples of this study predate the infection). Cell type and time point are not known. Sequences were obtained from PBMCs or a T cell subset sorted from them (not recorded which). CDR3 region: CSARPVAGGTEAFF. CDR3 in DNA: TGCAGTGCTCGCCCGGTGGCAGGGGGCACTGAAGCTTTCTTT.